The rows below give T cell receptor beta chains drawn from one sample of a study of siplizumab effects on memory and regulatory T cells. Sequenced by immunoSEQ multiplex PCR; TCRdb stores in-frame clones only, minus some. The sample lists 75,000 to 100,000 clones, around 94% seen once, with about 1.4% in the top ten. Sequences were obtained from non-Treg CD4+ T cells sorted from blood. These receptors originate from a human donor in good health. The CDR3 runs from the conserved cysteine through the conserved F or W. Each record gives: D gene, CDR3 length, clone size, V gene, J gene, CDR3 protein, CDR3 DNA. The D gene is left open where the match is weak. Clone size appears in some rows only: once, few, many, or a class for an expanded clone.

d_call: .
cdr3_length: 12
clone_size: .
v_call: TRBV6-6
j_call: TRBJ1-5
cdr3_aa: CASKGGNQPQHF
cdr3_nt: TGTGCCAGTAAGGGCGGGAATCAGCCCCAGCATTTT

d_call: .
cdr3_length: 14
clone_size: once
v_call: TRBV13
j_call: TRBJ2-7
cdr3_aa: CASRRGSGTGEQYF
cdr3_nt: TGTGCCAGCAGAAGGGGGAGTGGGACGGGCGAGCAGTACTTC

d_call: TRBD1
cdr3_length: 15
clone_size: .
v_call: TRBV19
j_call: TRBJ2-3
cdr3_aa: CASSKGGGGTDTQYF
cdr3_nt: TGTGCCAGTAGTAAAGGGGGCGGAGGCACAGATACGCAGTATTTT

d_call: .
cdr3_length: 14
clone_size: .
v_call: TRBV28
j_call: TRBJ1-3
cdr3_aa: CASSSTETGNTIYF
cdr3_nt: TGTGCCAGCAGTTCCACAGAAACTGGAAACACCATATATTTT

d_call: TRBD1
cdr3_length: 16
clone_size: .
v_call: TRBV7-9
j_call: TRBJ2-1
cdr3_aa: CASSPRAGQGFDEQFF
cdr3_nt: TGTGCCAGCAGCCCTAGAGCGGGACAGGGGTTCGATGAGCAGTTCTTC

d_call: .
cdr3_length: 13
clone_size: .
v_call: TRBV18
j_call: TRBJ2-7
cdr3_aa: CASSPQGSYEQYF
cdr3_nt: TGTGCCAGCTCACCCCAAGGAAGTTACGAGCAGTACTTC

d_call: .
cdr3_length: 14
clone_size: .
v_call: TRBV11-2
j_call: TRBJ2-7
cdr3_aa: CASRPIGQTYEQYF
cdr3_nt: TGTGCCAGCAGGCCAATCGGGCAGACCTACGAGCAGTACTTC

d_call: TRBD1
cdr3_length: 15
clone_size: .
v_call: TRBV18
j_call: TRBJ2-2
cdr3_aa: CASSPRWDSTGELFF
cdr3_nt: TGTGCCAGCTCACCACGGTGGGACAGCACCGGGGAGCTGTTTTTT

d_call: TRBD1
cdr3_length: 15
clone_size: .
v_call: TRBV5-1
j_call: TRBJ1-1
cdr3_aa: CASSTPIPGGTEAFF
cdr3_nt: TGCGCCAGCAGCACACCAATTCCAGGGGGCACTGAAGCTTTCTTT

d_call: .
cdr3_length: 12
clone_size: .
v_call: TRBV28
j_call: TRBJ1-1
cdr3_aa: CASSPGLFQAFF
cdr3_nt: TGTGCCAGCAGTCCTGGACTGTTTCAAGCTTTCTTT

d_call: TRBD2
cdr3_length: 19
clone_size: .
v_call: TRBV4-1
j_call: TRBJ2-7
cdr3_aa: CASSQKEVGLAGRFYEQYF
cdr3_nt: TGCGCCAGCAGCCAAAAGGAGGTTGGACTAGCGGGAAGGTTCTACGAGCAGTACTTC

d_call: TRBD1
cdr3_length: 17
clone_size: .
v_call: TRBV19
j_call: TRBJ2-1
cdr3_aa: CASSIEDRARGRNEQFF
cdr3_nt: TGTGCCAGTAGTATAGAAGACAGGGCCCGGGGTCGCAATGAGCAGTTCTTC

d_call: TRBD2
cdr3_length: 17
clone_size: .
v_call: TRBV4-1
j_call: TRBJ2-7
cdr3_aa: CASSQDYLAGGSYEQYF
cdr3_nt: TGCGCCAGCAGCCAAGATTACCTAGCGGGAGGTTCCTACGAGCAGTACTTC

d_call: TRBD1
cdr3_length: 17
clone_size: .
v_call: TRBV15
j_call: TRBJ1-4
cdr3_aa: CATSRPLGQGANEKLFF
cdr3_nt: TGTGCCACCAGCCGACCCCTTGGACAGGGGGCTAATGAAAAACTGTTTTTT

d_call: .
cdr3_length: 14
clone_size: .
v_call: TRBV2
j_call: TRBJ1-2
cdr3_aa: CASRGFLSPYGYTF
cdr3_nt: TGTGCCAGCAGGGGATTTTTATCCCCCTATGGCTACACCTTC

d_call: TRBD1
cdr3_length: 13
clone_size: .
v_call: TRBV5-4
j_call: TRBJ2-7
cdr3_aa: CASSHNRGNEQYF
cdr3_nt: TGTGCCAGCAGCCATAACAGGGGCAACGAGCAGTACTTC

d_call: .
cdr3_length: 16
clone_size: .
v_call: TRBV28
j_call: TRBJ2-3
cdr3_aa: CASSSPGSPHGNTQYF
cdr3_nt: TGTGCCAGCAGTTCCCCAGGGAGCCCTCATGGAAATACGCAGTATTTT

d_call: .
cdr3_length: 10
clone_size: few
v_call: TRBV20-1
j_call: TRBJ2-3
cdr3_aa: CSASTDTQYF
cdr3_nt: TGCAGTGCTAGCACAGATACGCAGTATTTT

d_call: .
cdr3_length: 16
clone_size: .
v_call: TRBV28
j_call: TRBJ2-6
cdr3_aa: CASRPERQSGANVLTF
cdr3_nt: TGTGCCAGCAGGCCCGAGCGTCAATCTGGGGCCAACGTCCTGACTTTC

d_call: .
cdr3_length: 15
clone_size: once
v_call: TRBV5-1
j_call: TRBJ1-1
cdr3_aa: CASSAVDARNTEAFF
cdr3_nt: TGCGCCAGCAGCGCGGTGGACGCAAGAAACACTGAAGCTTTCTTT

d_call: .
cdr3_length: 15
clone_size: .
v_call: TRBV27
j_call: TRBJ1-5
cdr3_aa: CASSLGTSGNQPQHF
cdr3_nt: TGTGCCAGCAGTTTGGGAACCTCCGGAAACCAGCCCCAGCATTTT

d_call: TRBD1
cdr3_length: 15
clone_size: .
v_call: TRBV7-2
j_call: TRBJ1-2
cdr3_aa: CASSLAADRGYGYTF
cdr3_nt: TGTGCCAGCAGCTTAGCGGCGGACAGGGGCTATGGCTACACCTTC

d_call: TRBD2
cdr3_length: 19
clone_size: .
v_call: TRBV4-1
j_call: TRBJ2-3
cdr3_aa: CASSHDIVVAGGPSDTQYF
cdr3_nt: TGCGCCAGCAGCCATGATATCGTAGTAGCGGGAGGGCCGTCGGATACGCAGTATTTT

d_call: TRBD2
cdr3_length: 13
clone_size: once
v_call: TRBV5-1
j_call: TRBJ2-1
cdr3_aa: CASSPGLASEQFF
cdr3_nt: TGCGCCAGCAGCCCGGGACTAGCGTCTGAGCAGTTCTTC

d_call: .
cdr3_length: 12
clone_size: .
v_call: TRBV7-9
j_call: TRBJ2-2
cdr3_aa: CASSPRAGELFF
cdr3_nt: TGTGCCAGCAGCCCCCGGGCCGGGGAGCTGTTTTTT

d_call: TRBD2
cdr3_length: 14
clone_size: few
v_call: TRBV30
j_call: TRBJ2-7
cdr3_aa: CACQIKAGNYEQYF
cdr3_nt: TGTGCCTGCCAAATTAAAGCGGGGAACTACGAGCAGTACTTC

d_call: .
cdr3_length: 15
clone_size: .
v_call: TRBV4-2
j_call: TRBJ2-3
cdr3_aa: CASSTYRGRTDTQYF
cdr3_nt: TGTGCCAGCAGCACCTACAGAGGCCGCACAGATACGCAGTATTTT

d_call: .
cdr3_length: 14
clone_size: .
v_call: TRBV5-1
j_call: TRBJ2-5
cdr3_aa: CASSNAQGRETQYF
cdr3_nt: TGCGCCAGCAGTAATGCTCAGGGGCGAGAGACCCAGTACTTC

d_call: .
cdr3_length: 13
clone_size: .
v_call: TRBV5-1
j_call: TRBJ1-6
cdr3_aa: CASSLDGGSPLHF
cdr3_nt: TGCGCCAGCAGCTTGGATGGGGGTTCACCCCTCCACTTT

d_call: TRBD1
cdr3_length: 14
clone_size: few
v_call: TRBV7-6
j_call: TRBJ2-5
cdr3_aa: CASSNTGGRRDQYF
cdr3_nt: TGTGCCAGCAGCAATACAGGGGGCAGGAGGGACCAGTACTTC

d_call: TRBD1
cdr3_length: 15
clone_size: once
v_call: TRBV4-1
j_call: TRBJ1-2
cdr3_aa: CASSRPGQGNYGYTF
cdr3_nt: TGCGCCAGCAGCCGACCGGGACAGGGTAACTATGGCTACACCTTC

d_call: TRBD2
cdr3_length: 13
clone_size: .
v_call: TRBV6-5
j_call: TRBJ2-7
cdr3_aa: CASSTLSGGEQYF
cdr3_nt: TGTGCCAGCAGTACCCTATCGGGGGGCGAGCAGTACTTC

d_call: .
cdr3_length: 13
clone_size: .
v_call: TRBV4-1
j_call: TRBJ2-1
cdr3_aa: CASSQERLVRLFF
cdr3_nt: TGCGCCAGCAGCCAAGAGAGGCTAGTTCGTCTGTTCTTC

d_call: .
cdr3_length: 14
clone_size: .
v_call: TRBV6-4
j_call: TRBJ1-1
cdr3_aa: CASSAKGGTTEAFF
cdr3_nt: TGTGCCAGCAGTGCAAAGGGGGGGACCACTGAAGCTTTCTTT

d_call: .
cdr3_length: 12
clone_size: .
v_call: TRBV7-9
j_call: TRBJ2-7
cdr3_aa: CASSFVRAEQYF
cdr3_nt: TGTGCCAGCAGCTTTGTTAGGGCCGAGCAGTACTTC

d_call: .
cdr3_length: 14
clone_size: .
v_call: TRBV5-1
j_call: TRBJ1-1
cdr3_aa: CASSAGAGYTEAFF
cdr3_nt: TGCGCCAGCAGCGCAGGGGCTGGGTACACTGAAGCTTTCTTT

d_call: .
cdr3_length: 15
clone_size: .
v_call: TRBV5-6
j_call: TRBJ2-7
cdr3_aa: CASSLVSGISYEQYF
cdr3_nt: TGTGCCAGCAGCTTGGTGTCCGGGATTAGCTACGAGCAGTACTTC

d_call: .
cdr3_length: 15
clone_size: .
v_call: TRBV27
j_call: TRBJ2-7
cdr3_aa: CASSLSVASEGEQYF
cdr3_nt: TGTGCCAGCAGTTTATCGGTTGCTAGCGAGGGCGAGCAGTACTTC

d_call: .
cdr3_length: 13
clone_size: .
v_call: TRBV29-1
j_call: TRBJ2-5
cdr3_aa: CSGGFVGTETQYF
cdr3_nt: TGCAGCGGCGGGTTTGTGGGGACAGAGACCCAGTACTTC

d_call: .
cdr3_length: 13
clone_size: .
v_call: TRBV27
j_call: TRBJ2-7
cdr3_aa: CASRRSSSYEQYF
cdr3_nt: TGTGCCAGCAGACGCTCGTCCTCCTACGAGCAGTACTTC

d_call: .
cdr3_length: 11
clone_size: .
v_call: TRBV2
j_call: TRBJ2-7
cdr3_aa: CASSEVYEQYF
cdr3_nt: TGTGCCAGCAGTGAAGTGTACGAGCAGTACTTC

d_call: .
cdr3_length: 16
clone_size: .
v_call: TRBV6-5
j_call: TRBJ2-2
cdr3_aa: CASSSTLSGTTGELFF
cdr3_nt: TGTGCCAGCAGTTCGACATTATCCGGGACTACCGGGGAGCTGTTTTTT